This T cell receptor (beta chain) was identified during a study of graft-versus-host responses after intestinal transplantation (dated by TCRdb to about 2021). With respect to the entire study: Multivisceral, liver-intestinal, or isolated intestinal transplants were received by the recipients. To identify alloreactive clones, pre-transplant mixed lymphocyte reaction products were sequenced and then compared with unstimulated pre-transplant donor and recipient T cells. Of the 20 to 25 intestinal transplant recipients enrolled in the cohort, one of whom was a retransplant, 3 patients without pretransplant specimens were excluded. Bulk TCR-beta CDR3 sequencing was used to track graft-versus-host and host-versus-graft alloreactive T cell clones in the graft, circulation and bone marrow after intestinal transplantation. Rather than being sequenced by the commercial service, samples from a few later patients were sequenced in-house on an Illumina MiSeq and processed with MiXCR. A peak of at least 4% donor T cells among recipient peripheral blood mononuclear cells was the definition used for donor T cell macrochimerism. Anti-thymocyte globulin induction was given to all recipients, followed by maintenance tacrolimus and steroids for about 3 years. Points the paper makes about the study in general: GvH clones were found in recipient bone marrow, and some of the GvH clones appeared earlier in ileal mucosa or blood, which is consistent with an intestinal mucosal origin. In the allografts of patients with donor T cell macrochimerism, GvH to HvG T cell clonal ratios were high. Early after transplant, declines in HvG clones were associated with peak levels of circulating GvH clones. The conclusions were limited by the relatively low number and heterogeneity of the intestinal transplant patients.

The CDR3 runs 13 amino acids, cysteine and phenylalanine included. Only CDR3 DNA is held: 39 bases, read in frame from base 1. V drops 1 base and J drops 9 bases, leaving 12 bases in between. Looking up the germline V gene yields CDR1 SNHLY and CDR2 FYNNEI. Blood samples were collected up to 4 times in the first month after transplant and then at least monthly when available. Libraries were prepared through the immunoSEQ multiplex PCR assay. High-throughput TCR-beta CDR3 sequencing of genomic DNA from most patients was performed by Adaptive Biotechnologies. On the authors' methods: TCR sequencing data were retrieved from Adaptive's ImmunoSEQ software for some 19 patients, whereas a few other patients were processed with MiXCR and VDJtools. CDR3 nucleotide sequences shared between donor and recipient were removed because the origin of such sequences could not be assigned. Alloreactive clones required at least 2-fold expansion over unstimulated cells and minimum CFSE-low frequency of 0.002% (template counts) or 0.001% (read counts). Clones were considered mappable if detected in sequenced pre-transplant spleen, lymph node, or MLR CFSE-low populations of the donor or recipient. The cumulative frequency of alloreactive clones was calculated as a percentage of all sequences, weighted by copy number. Here the immuneACCESS table is served through TCRdb, limited to in-frame sequences with V and J called. Missing clones are a known gap in these copies; in checked studies unresolved V genes cover under half, and the rest lacks a known reason. The V and J calls and clone size were taken over from that table, and D and trimming were inferred from the DNA. This sample holds roughly 11,000 clones; about four fifths were observed only once. The ten largest account for around 35% of the sample.

A note on this clone: Its antigen is unknown. Base qualities are not at hand, and no much larger clone is one base apart.

The clonotype originates from a human patient who received an intestinal transplant, so some T cells may come from the graft donor. The chain uses TRBV2 and TRBJ1-2, with TRBD1 tentatively as D gene (6 bases match). The sample in question was PBMCs, obtained 494 days after intestinal transplant. The nucleotides are TGTGCCAGCAGTGAAGTTGTGGGGGGCCGCTACACCTTC. Translated, this is CASSEVVGGRYTF.